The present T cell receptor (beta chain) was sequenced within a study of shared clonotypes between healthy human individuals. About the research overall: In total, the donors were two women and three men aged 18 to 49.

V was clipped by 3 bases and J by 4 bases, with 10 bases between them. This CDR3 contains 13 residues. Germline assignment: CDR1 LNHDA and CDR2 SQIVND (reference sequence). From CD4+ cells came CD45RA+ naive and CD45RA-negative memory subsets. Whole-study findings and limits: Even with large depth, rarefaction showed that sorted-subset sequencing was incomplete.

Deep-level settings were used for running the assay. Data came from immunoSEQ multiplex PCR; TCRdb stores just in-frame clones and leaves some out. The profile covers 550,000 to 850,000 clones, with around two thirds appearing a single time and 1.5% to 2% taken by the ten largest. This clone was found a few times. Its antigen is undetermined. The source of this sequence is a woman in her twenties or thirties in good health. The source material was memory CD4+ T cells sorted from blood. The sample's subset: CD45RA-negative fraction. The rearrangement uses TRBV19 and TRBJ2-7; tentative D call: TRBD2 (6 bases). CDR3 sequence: CASSMAGRYEQYF. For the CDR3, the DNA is TGTGCCAGTAGTATGGCGGGGAGATACGAGCAGTACTTC. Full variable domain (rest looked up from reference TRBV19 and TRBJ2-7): DGGITQSPKYLFRKEGQNVTLSCEQNLNHDAMYWYRQDPGQGLRLIYYSQIVNDFQKGDIAEGYSVSREKKESFPLTVTSAQKNPTAFYLCASSMAGRYEQYFGPGTRLTVT.